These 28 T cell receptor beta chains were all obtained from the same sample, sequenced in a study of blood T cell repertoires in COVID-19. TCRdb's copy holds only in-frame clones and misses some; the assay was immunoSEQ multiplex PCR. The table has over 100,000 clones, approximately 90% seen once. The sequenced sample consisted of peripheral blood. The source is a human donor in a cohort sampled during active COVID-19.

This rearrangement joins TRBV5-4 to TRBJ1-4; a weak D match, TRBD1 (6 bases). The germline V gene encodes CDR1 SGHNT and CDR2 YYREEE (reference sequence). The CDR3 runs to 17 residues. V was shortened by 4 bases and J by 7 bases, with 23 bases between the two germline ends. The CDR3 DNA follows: TGTGCCAGCAGCACCCGGTTAATCCGGACAGATTCTGAAAAACTGTTTTTT. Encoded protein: CASSTRLIRTDSEKLFF.

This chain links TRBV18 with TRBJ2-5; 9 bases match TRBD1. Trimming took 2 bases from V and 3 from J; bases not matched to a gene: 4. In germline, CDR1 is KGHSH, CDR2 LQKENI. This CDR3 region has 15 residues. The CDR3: CASSPKWTGEETQYF. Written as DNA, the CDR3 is TGTGCCAGCTCACCAAAATGGACAGGGGAAGAGACCCAGTACTTC.

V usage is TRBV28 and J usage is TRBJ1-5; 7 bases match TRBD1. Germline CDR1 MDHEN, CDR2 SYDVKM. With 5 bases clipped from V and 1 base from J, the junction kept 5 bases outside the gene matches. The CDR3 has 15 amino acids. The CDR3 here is CASSKTGVSNQPQHF. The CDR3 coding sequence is TGTGCCAGCAGTAAAACAGGGGTGAGCAATCAGCCCCAGCATTTT.

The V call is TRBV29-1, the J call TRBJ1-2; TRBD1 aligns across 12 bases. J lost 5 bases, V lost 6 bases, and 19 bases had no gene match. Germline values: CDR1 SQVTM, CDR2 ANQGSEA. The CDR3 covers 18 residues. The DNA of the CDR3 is TGCAGCGTCCCCGCGGGACAGGGGGCGACCAGAGAGAAGTATGGCTACACCTTC. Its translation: CSVPAGQGATREKYGYTF. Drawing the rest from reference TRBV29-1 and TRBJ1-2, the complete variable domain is SAVISQKPSRDICQRGTSLTIQCQVDSQVTMMFWYRQQPGQSLTLIATANQGSEATYESGFVIDKFPISRPNLTFSTLTVSNMSPEDSSIYLCSVPAGQGATREKYGYTFGSGTRLTVV.

The CDR3 region is CASSLGSWTGTDTQYF. Here the CDR3 DNA reads TGTGCCAGCAGCTTGGGAAGCTGGACAGGGACAGATACGCAGTATTTT. This chain connects TRBV5-8 to TRBJ2-3, with 8 bases lining up with TRBD1. This CDR3 region has 16 residues. Trimming cost V 0 bases and J 3 bases; bases outside gene matches: 6. CDR1 and CDR2 (germline): SGHTS, YDEGEE.

The CDR3 reads CASSQGVGLAGGTNEQFF. The CDR3 region has the DNA TGTGCCAGCAGCCAAGGAGTGGGACTAGCGGGAGGTACCAATGAGCAGTTCTTC. The chain carries TRBV4-2 and TRBJ2-1; 15 nucleotides line up with TRBD2. Germline V gene data show CDR1 as LGHNA and CDR2 as YNFKEQ. The CDR3 runs to 18 residues. The ends lost 1 base at V and 6 bases at J; junction bases unmatched: 7.

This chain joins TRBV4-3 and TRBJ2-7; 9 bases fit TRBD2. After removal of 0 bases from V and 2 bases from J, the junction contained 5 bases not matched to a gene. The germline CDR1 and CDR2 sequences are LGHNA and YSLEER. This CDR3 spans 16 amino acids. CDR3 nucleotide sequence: TGCGCCAGCAGCCAAGATGGCGGGAGGGAAACCTACGAGCAGTACTTC. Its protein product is CASSQDGGRETYEQYF.

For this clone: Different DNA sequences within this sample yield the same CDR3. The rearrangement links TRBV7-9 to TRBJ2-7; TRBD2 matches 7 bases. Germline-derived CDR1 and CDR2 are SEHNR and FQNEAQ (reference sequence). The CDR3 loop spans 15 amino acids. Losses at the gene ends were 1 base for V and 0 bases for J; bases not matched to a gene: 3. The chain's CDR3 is CASSLGGGSSYEQYF. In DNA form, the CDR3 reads TGTGCCAGCAGCTTAGGAGGCGGGAGCTCCTACGAGCAGTACTTC.

The CDR3 loop reads CASSEPVGNEQFF. The CDR3 DNA follows: TGTGCCAGCAGCGAACCGGTCGGGAATGAGCAGTTCTTC. This chain uses TRBV5-4 with TRBJ2-1; no clear D. The CDR3 has 13 residues. The V gene's germline CDR1 is SGHNT and CDR2 YYREEE (reference sequence). The ends were cut back, 4 bases at V and 7 bases at J, with 12 bases in the middle.

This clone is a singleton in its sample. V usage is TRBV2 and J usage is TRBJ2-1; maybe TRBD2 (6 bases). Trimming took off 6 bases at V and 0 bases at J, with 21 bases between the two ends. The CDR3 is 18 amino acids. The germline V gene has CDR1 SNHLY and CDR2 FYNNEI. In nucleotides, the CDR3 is TGTGCCAGCAGCGCCCGGTCACTGGGGAGGCTCTCCTACAATGAGCAGTTCTTC. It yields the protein CASSARSLGRLSYNEQFF. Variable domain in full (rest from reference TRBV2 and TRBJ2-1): EPEVTQTPSHQVTQMGQEVILRCVPISNHLYFYWYRQILGQKVEFLVSFYNNEISEKSEIFDDQFSVERPDGSNFTLKIRSTKLEDSAMYFCASSARSLGRLSYNEQFFGPGTRLTVL.

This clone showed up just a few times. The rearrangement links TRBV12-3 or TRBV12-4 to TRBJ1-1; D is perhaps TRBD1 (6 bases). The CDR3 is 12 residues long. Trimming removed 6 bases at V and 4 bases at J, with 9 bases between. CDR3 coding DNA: TGTGCCAGCAGAACAGGGACCACTGAAGCTTTCTTT. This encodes CASRTGTTEAFF.

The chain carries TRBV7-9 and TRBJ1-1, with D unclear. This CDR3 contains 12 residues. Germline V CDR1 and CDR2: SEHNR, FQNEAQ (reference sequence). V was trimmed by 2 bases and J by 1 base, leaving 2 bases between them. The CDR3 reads CASSLQNTEAFF. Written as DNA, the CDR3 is TGTGCCAGCAGCTTACAGAACACTGAAGCTTTCTTT.

CDR3 amino acids: CASSLEGTNEKLFF. The CDR3 nucleotides read TGTGCCAGCAGCCTGGAGGGGACGAATGAAAAACTGTTTTTT. This chain joins TRBV4-2 and TRBJ1-4; D possibly corresponds to TRBD1 (5 bases). Germline V CDR1 and CDR2: LGHNA, YNFKEQ. This CDR3 region has 14 residues. V lost 4 bases, J lost 5 bases, and 11 bases lay in between.

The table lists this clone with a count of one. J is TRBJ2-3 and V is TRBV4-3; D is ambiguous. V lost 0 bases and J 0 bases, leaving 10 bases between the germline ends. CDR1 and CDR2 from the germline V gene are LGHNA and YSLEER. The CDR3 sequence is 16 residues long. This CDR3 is CASSQDSGPSTDTQYF. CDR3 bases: TGCGCCAGCAGCCAAGATTCTGGGCCTAGCACAGATACGCAGTATTTT.

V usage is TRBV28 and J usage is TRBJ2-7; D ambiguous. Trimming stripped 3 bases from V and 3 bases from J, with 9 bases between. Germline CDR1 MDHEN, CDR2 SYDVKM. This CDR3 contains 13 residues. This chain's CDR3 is CASSFQPSYEQYF. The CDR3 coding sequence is TGTGCCAGCAGTTTCCAACCGAGCTACGAGCAGTACTTC.

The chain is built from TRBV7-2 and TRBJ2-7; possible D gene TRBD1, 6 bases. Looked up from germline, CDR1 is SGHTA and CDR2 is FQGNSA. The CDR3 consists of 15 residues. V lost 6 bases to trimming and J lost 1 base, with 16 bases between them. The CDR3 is CASRGFGTPSYEQYF. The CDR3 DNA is TGTGCCAGCAGGGGGTTCGGGACACCTTCCTACGAGCAGTACTTC.

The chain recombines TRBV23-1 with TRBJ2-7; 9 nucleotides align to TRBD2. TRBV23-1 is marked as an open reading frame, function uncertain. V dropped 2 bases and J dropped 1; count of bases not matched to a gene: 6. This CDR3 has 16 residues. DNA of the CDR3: TGCGCCAGCAGTCAAGAACTAGCGGGCTTTTCCTACGAGCAGTACTTC. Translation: CASSQELAGFSYEQYF.

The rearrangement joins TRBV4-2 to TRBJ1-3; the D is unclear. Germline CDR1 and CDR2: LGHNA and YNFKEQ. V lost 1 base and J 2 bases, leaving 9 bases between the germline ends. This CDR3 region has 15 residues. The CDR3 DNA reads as TGTGCCAGCAGCCAAGTTCCGGTGGCTGGAAACACCATATATTTT. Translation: CASSQVPVAGNTIYF.

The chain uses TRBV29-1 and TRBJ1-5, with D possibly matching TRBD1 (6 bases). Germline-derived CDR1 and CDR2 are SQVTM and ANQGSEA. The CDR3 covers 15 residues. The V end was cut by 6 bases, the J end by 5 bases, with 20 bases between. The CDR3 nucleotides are TGCAGCGTCACAGCCGGACAGTTAACCGATCAGCCCCAGCATTTT. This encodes CSVTAGQLTDQPQHF.

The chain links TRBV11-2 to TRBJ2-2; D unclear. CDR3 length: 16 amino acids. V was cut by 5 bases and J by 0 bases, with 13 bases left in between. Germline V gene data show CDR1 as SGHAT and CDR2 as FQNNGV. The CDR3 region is CASSPRVIANTGELFF. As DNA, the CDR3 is TGTGCCAGCAGCCCAAGAGTAATAGCGAACACCGGGGAGCTGTTTTTT.

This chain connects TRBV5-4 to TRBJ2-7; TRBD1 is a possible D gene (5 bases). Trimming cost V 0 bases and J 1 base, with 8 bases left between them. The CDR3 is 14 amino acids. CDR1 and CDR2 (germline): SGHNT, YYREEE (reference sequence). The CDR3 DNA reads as TGTGCCAGCAGCTTGGACAGGAAATCCTACGAGCAGTACTTC. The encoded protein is CASSLDRKSYEQYF.

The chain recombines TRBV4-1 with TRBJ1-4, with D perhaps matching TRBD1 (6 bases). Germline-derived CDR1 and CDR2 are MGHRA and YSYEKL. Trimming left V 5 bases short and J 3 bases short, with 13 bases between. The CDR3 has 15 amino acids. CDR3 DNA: TGCGCCAGCAGCGGACGAGACAGGTCTAATGAAAAACTGTTTTTT. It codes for CASSGRDRSNEKLFF.

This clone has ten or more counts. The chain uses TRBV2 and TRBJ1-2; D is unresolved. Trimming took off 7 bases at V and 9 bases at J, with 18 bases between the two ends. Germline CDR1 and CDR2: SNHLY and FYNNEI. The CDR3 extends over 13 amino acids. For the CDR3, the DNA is TGTGCCAGCACGGTAGAACCCCTGGGCCGCTACACCTTC. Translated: CASTVEPLGRYTF.

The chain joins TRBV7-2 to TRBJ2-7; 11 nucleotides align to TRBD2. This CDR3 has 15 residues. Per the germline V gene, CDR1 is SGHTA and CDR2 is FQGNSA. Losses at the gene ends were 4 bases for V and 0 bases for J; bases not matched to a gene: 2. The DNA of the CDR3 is TGTGCCAGCAGCTCCACTAGCGGGAGCTCCTACGAGCAGTACTTC. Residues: CASSSTSGSSYEQYF.

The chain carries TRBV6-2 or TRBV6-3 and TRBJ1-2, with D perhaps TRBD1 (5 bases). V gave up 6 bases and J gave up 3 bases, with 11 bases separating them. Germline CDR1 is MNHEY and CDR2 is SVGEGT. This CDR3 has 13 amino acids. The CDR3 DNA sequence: TGTGCCAGCAGCCGCGGGACTTACTATGGCTACACCTTC. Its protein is CASSRGTYYGYTF.

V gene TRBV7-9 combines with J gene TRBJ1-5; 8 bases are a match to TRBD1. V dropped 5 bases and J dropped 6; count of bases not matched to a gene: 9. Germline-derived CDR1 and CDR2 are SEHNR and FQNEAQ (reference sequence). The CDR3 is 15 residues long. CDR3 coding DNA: TGTGCCAGCAGCCGAGAGACAGGGGCTGGTCAGCCCCAGCATTTT. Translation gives CASSRETGAGQPQHF.

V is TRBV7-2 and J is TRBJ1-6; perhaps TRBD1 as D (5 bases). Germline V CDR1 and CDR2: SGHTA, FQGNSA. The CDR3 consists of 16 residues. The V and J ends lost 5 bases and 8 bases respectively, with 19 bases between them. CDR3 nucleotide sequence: TGTGCCAGCAGCACAAGGTGGGGCCGCCGGGATTCACCCCTCCACTTT. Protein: CASSTRWGRRDSPLHF.

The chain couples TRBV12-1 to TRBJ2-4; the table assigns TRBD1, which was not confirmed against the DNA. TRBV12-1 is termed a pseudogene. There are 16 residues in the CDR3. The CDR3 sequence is CASSATPGTRASLQYF. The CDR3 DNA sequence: TGTGCCAGCAGCGCCACACCCGGGACAAGGGCGTCCCTTCAGTACTTC.